These T cell receptor beta chains were read from a single sample in a study of cytomegalovirus exposure and HLA in healthy donors. Measured with immunoSEQ multiplex PCR; TCRdb has only the in-frame clones, and not every one. Among 150,000 to 200,000 clones listed, 70% to 90% were seen once. Sequenced input: PBMCs. Receptors were obtained from a young man in good health and CMV-seropositive. CDR3s leave out the opening cysteine and the closing phenylalanine or tryptophan. The order of the fields is V gene, J gene, CDR3 protein.

v_call: TRBV7-9; j_call: TRBJ2-1; cdr3_aa: ASSSYLRDEQF
v_call: TRBV2; j_call: TRBJ1-5; cdr3_aa: ASSVGQGFQPQH
v_call: TRBV6-6; j_call: TRBJ2-7; cdr3_aa: ASSYSSGDISYEQY
v_call: TRBV23-1; j_call: TRBJ1-5; cdr3_aa: ARGHGNQPQH
v_call: TRBV7-2; j_call: TRBJ2-3; cdr3_aa: ASRLQPEVTDTQY
v_call: TRBV7-6; j_call: TRBJ2-5; cdr3_aa: ASSWTSATEETQY
v_call: TRBV5-1; j_call: TRBJ1-1; cdr3_aa: ASSTMGRDSNTEAF
v_call: TRBV5-4; j_call: TRBJ2-7; cdr3_aa: ASSPDSNEQY
v_call: TRBV9; j_call: TRBJ2-1; cdr3_aa: ASSVQGLAVNEQF
v_call: TRBV11-2; j_call: TRBJ2-1; cdr3_aa: ASRRTGAYNEQF
v_call: TRBV30; j_call: TRBJ1-5; cdr3_aa: AWSVPVNRLDQPQH
v_call: TRBV5-1; j_call: TRBJ1-4; cdr3_aa: ASRSAGPGEKLF
v_call: TRBV6-6; j_call: TRBJ1-5; cdr3_aa: ASRQGGEQPQH
v_call: TRBV10-3; j_call: TRBJ1-1; cdr3_aa: AISEYQGNTEAF
v_call: TRBV15; j_call: TRBJ2-7; cdr3_aa: ATSRDSGYGSYEQY
v_call: TRBV30; j_call: TRBJ2-5; cdr3_aa: AWRAGTVAPQETQY
v_call: TRBV27; j_call: TRBJ1-6; cdr3_aa: ASSASQGGHSYNSPLH
v_call: TRBV7-9; j_call: TRBJ1-1; cdr3_aa: ASSPRMGLGTEAF
v_call: TRBV19; j_call: TRBJ2-7; cdr3_aa: ASSISQGRPYEQY
v_call: TRBV6-4; j_call: TRBJ1-5; cdr3_aa: ASTLPQGCENQPQH
v_call: TRBV9; j_call: TRBJ2-1; cdr3_aa: ASSAIAGGFDEQF
v_call: TRBV19; j_call: TRBJ2-1; cdr3_aa: ASSIPTTIYNEQF
v_call: TRBV14; j_call: TRBJ1-1; cdr3_aa: ASSRFRTENTEAF
v_call: TRBV10-3; j_call: TRBJ2-7; cdr3_aa: AISEVSGLAGGSSYEQY
v_call: TRBV7-2; j_call: TRBJ1-3; cdr3_aa: ASSLSQGSGNTIY
v_call: TRBV4-1; j_call: TRBJ1-1; cdr3_aa: ASSQVSIMNTEAF
v_call: TRBV27; j_call: TRBJ1-6; cdr3_aa: ASSLGPTGANSPLH
v_call: TRBV7-2; j_call: TRBJ2-2; cdr3_aa: ASSSNRGAGELF
v_call: TRBV6-1; j_call: TRBJ2-1; cdr3_aa: ASSETRGRDEQF
v_call: TRBV7-8; j_call: TRBJ2-7; cdr3_aa: ASSLRGQGITYEQY
v_call: TRBV9; j_call: TRBJ2-3; cdr3_aa: ASSVAVRDTQY
v_call: TRBV5-4; j_call: TRBJ1-6; cdr3_aa: ASSASPQLYNSPLH
v_call: TRBV30; j_call: TRBJ2-7; cdr3_aa: AWSVGGRQTDEQY
v_call: TRBV6-1; j_call: TRBJ2-3; cdr3_aa: ASSGGTASTDTQY
v_call: TRBV4-1; j_call: TRBJ1-5; cdr3_aa: ASSPQLGQVDQPQH
v_call: TRBV7-6; j_call: TRBJ1-1; cdr3_aa: ASSFRLNTEAF
v_call: TRBV5-1; j_call: TRBJ2-3; cdr3_aa: ASRAPPGDTQY
v_call: TRBV19; j_call: TRBJ2-2; cdr3_aa: ASSVRQGGYGELF
v_call: TRBV6-1; j_call: TRBJ1-5; cdr3_aa: ASSEITGYQPQH
v_call: TRBV5-4; j_call: TRBJ1-1; cdr3_aa: ASRHQGNTEAF
v_call: TRBV6-4; j_call: TRBJ2-7; cdr3_aa: ASRASYEQY
v_call: TRBV6-1; j_call: TRBJ1-2; cdr3_aa: ASKEGQGLYGYT
v_call: TRBV6-1; j_call: TRBJ2-3; cdr3_aa: ASSELVPGTDTQY
v_call: TRBV7-9; j_call: TRBJ1-1; cdr3_aa: ASSPPGTGNTEAF
v_call: TRBV7-9; j_call: TRBJ2-7; cdr3_aa: ASSPMWGGQGSYEQY
v_call: TRBV2; j_call: TRBJ2-1; cdr3_aa: ASSEMGLANNEQF
v_call: TRBV9; j_call: TRBJ1-3; cdr3_aa: ASSVGSGPSSGNTIY
v_call: TRBV29-1; j_call: .; cdr3_aa: SVEFTDTYEQY
v_call: TRBV28; j_call: TRBJ1-6; cdr3_aa: ASSTGTNNSPLH
v_call: TRBV15; j_call: TRBJ1-1; cdr3_aa: ATSGRSLGAEAF
v_call: TRBV9; j_call: TRBJ2-6; cdr3_aa: ASSIDTSGANVLT
v_call: TRBV7-9; j_call: TRBJ2-7; cdr3_aa: ASSPRGISSYEQY
v_call: TRBV5-4; j_call: TRBJ2-5; cdr3_aa: ASTPSGAKETQY